This T cell receptor beta chain was observed in a study of shared clonotypes between healthy human individuals. The study's findings and limits: Donor scarcity curtailed the genetic and exposure-history diversity represented herein. Of the naive CD4 clonotypes, roughly 5% were shared across several donors.

The donors were all Caucasian adults (living in Nashville, Tennessee). Between the trimmed V and J ends, which lost 3 bases and 3 bases, there was a span of 11 bases. CDR1 is SNHLY, CDR2 FYNNEI, per germline. This CDR3 has 14 amino acids. Clones were sequenced by immunoSEQ multiplex PCR, and TCRdb holds only the in-frame ones, with some missing. Among roughly 2.2 million clones listed, 85% to 95% were seen once. Regarding this clone: Antigen specificity is unknown.

J is TRBJ1-2 and V is TRBV2, with a possible D match to TRBD1 (6 bases). What was sequenced was naive CD4+ T cells from PBMCs. Subset indicated: CD45RA+ positively selected. The receptor was derived from a man between 18 and 29 years old in good health. Some clones in this sample may be carry-over from other donors' samples. CDR3 in DNA: TGTGCCAGCAGTGACAGGGGATCGGACTATGGCTACACCTTC. Translation gives CASSDRGSDYGYTF.